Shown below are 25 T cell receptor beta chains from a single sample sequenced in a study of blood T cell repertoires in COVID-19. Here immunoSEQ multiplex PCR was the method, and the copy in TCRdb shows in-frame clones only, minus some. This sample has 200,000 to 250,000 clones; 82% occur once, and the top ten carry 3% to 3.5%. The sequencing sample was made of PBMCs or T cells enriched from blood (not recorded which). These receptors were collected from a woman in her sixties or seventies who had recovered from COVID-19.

For the CDR3, the DNA is TGTGCTAGTGGCCTGGGACAGGGGGGTCAGCCCCAGCATTTT. Protein sequence: CASGLGQGGQPQHF. The J gene is TRBJ1-5, the V gene TRBV12-5; 11 positions match TRBD1. The V segment lost 6 bases and the J segment 6 bases; nucleotides outside the gene matches: 4. The CDR3 has 14 amino acids. Germline loops: CDR1 LGHNT, CDR2 FRNRAP. The whole variable domain, filled in from reference TRBV12-5 and TRBJ1-5, reads DARVTQTPRHKVTEMGQEVTMRCQPILGHNTVFWYRQTMMQGLELLAYFRNRAPLDDSGMPKDRFSAEMPDATLATLKIQPSEPRDSAVYFCASGLGQGGQPQHFGDGTRLSIL.

The CDR3 DNA reads as TGTGCCAGCTCAGGGACAGGGGACCAGCCCCAGCATTTT. Translation gives CASSGTGDQPQHF. J is TRBJ1-5 and V is TRBV18; 10 positions match TRBD1. V lost 5 bases and J lost 7; bases outside the gene matches: 2. CDR1 is KGHSH and CDR2 is LQKENI in the germline V gene. The CDR3 loop spans 13 amino acids. Combining the CDR3 with reference TRBV18 and TRBJ1-5 gives the whole variable domain NAGVMQNPRHLVRRRGQEARLRCSPMKGHSHVYWYRQLPEEGLKFMVYLQKENIIDESGMPKERFSAEFPKEGPSILRIQQVVRGDSAAYFCASSGTGDQPQHFGDGTRLSIL.

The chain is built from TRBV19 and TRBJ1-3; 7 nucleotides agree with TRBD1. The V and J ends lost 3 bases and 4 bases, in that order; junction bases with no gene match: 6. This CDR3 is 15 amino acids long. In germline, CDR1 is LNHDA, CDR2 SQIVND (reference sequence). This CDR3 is CASSILGTAGNTIYF. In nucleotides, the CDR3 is TGTGCCAGTAGTATCCTCGGGACAGCGGGAAACACCATATATTTT. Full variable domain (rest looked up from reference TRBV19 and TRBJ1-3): DGGITQSPKYLFRKEGQNVTLSCEQNLNHDAMYWYRQDPGQGLRLIYYSQIVNDFQKGDIAEGYSVSREKKESFPLTVTSAQKNPTAFYLCASSILGTAGNTIYFGEGSWLTVV.

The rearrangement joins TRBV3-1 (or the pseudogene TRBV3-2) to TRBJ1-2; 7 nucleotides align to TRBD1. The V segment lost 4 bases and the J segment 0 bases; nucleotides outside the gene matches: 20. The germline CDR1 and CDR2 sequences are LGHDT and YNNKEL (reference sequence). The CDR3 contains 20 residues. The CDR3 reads CASSPDFVSTGLFANYGYTF. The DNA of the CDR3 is TGTGCCAGCAGCCCCGATTTTGTATCGACAGGGTTGTTTGCTAACTATGGCTACACCTTC.

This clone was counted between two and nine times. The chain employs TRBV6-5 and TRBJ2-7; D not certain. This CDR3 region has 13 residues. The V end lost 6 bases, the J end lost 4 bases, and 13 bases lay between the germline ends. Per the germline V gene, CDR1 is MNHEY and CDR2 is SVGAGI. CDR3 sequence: CASRSPVSYEQYF. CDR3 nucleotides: TGTGCCAGCAGGTCCCCGGTGTCATACGAGCAGTACTTC.

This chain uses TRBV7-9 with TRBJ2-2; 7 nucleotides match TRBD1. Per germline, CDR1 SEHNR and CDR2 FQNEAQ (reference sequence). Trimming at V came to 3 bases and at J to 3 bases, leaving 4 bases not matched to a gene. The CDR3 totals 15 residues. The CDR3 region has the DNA TGTGCCAGCAGCTTCCGGACAGGTGACACCGGGGAGCTGTTTTTT. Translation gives CASSFRTGDTGELFF. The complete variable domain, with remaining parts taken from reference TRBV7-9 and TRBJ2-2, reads DTGVSQNPRHKITKRGQNVTFRCDPISEHNRLYWYRQTLGQGPEFLTYFQNEAQLEKSRLLSDRFSAERPKGSFSTLEIQRTEQGDSAMYLCASSFRTGDTGELFFGEGSRLTVL.

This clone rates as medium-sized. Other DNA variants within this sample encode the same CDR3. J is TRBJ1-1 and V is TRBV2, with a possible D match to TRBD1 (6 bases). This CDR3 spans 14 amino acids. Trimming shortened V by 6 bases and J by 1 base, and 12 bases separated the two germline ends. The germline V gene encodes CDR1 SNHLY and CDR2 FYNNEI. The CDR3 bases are TGTGCCAGCAGACGACAGGCGTCGAACACTGAAGCTTTCTTT. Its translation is CASRRQASNTEAFF.

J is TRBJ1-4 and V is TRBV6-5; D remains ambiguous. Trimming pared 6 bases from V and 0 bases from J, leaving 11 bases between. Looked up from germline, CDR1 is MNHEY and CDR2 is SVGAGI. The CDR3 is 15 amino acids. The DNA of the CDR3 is TGTGCCAGCAGCGAGGGCAGGACAACTAATGAAAAACTGTTTTTT. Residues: CASSEGRTTNEKLFF.

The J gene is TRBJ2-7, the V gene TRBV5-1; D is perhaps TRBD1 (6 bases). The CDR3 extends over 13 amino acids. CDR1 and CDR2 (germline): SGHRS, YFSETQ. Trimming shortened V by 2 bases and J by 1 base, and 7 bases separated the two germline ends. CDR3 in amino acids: CASSFTGSYEQYF. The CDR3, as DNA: TGCGCCAGCAGCTTTACAGGGTCCTACGAGCAGTACTTC. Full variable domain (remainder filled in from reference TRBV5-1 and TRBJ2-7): KAGVTQTPRYLIKTRGQQVTLSCSPISGHRSVSWYQQTPGQGLQFLFEYFSETQRNKGNFPGRFSGRQFSNSRSEMNVSTLELGDSALYLCASSFTGSYEQYFGPGTRLTVT.

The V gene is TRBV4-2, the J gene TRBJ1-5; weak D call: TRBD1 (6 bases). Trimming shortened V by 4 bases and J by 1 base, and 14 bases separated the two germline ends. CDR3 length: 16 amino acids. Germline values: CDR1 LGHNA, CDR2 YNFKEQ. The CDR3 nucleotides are TGTGCCAGCAGCCCCCAGGGAGACAGGAGCAATCAGCCCCAGCATTTT. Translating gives CASSPQGDRSNQPQHF.

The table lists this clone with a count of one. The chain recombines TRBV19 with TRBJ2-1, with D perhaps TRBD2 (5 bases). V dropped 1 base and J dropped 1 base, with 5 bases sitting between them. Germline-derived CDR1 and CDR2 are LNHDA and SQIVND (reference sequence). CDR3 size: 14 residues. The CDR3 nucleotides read TGTGCCAGTAGTATAGGAGGGTCCTACAATGAGCAGTTCTTC. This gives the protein CASSIGGSYNEQFF.

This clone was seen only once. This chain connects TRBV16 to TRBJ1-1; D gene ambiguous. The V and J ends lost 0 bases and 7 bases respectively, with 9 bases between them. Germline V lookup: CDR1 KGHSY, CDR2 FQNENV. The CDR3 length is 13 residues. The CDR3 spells CASSQSIGGEAFF. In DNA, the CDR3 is TGTGCCAGCAGCCAATCGATCGGCGGTGAAGCTTTCTTT.

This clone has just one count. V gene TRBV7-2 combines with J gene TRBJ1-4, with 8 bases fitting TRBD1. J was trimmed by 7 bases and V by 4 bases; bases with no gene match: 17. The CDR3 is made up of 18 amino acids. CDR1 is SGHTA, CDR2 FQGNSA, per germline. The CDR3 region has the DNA TGTGCCAGCAGCTCCAACCGACTCGACAGGGGCCGGGGTGAAAAACTGTTTTTT. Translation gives CASSSNRLDRGRGEKLFF.

CDR3 region: CASSSPGMNTEAFF. CDR3 nucleotides: TGTGCCAGCAGTTCCCCGGGGATGAACACTGAAGCTTTCTTT. The rearrangement joins TRBV27 to TRBJ1-1; D unresolved. CDR1 is MNHEY, CDR2 SMNVEV, per germline (reference sequence). The CDR3 has 14 residues. Between the trimmed V and J ends, which lost 4 bases and 0 bases, there was a span of 9 bases.

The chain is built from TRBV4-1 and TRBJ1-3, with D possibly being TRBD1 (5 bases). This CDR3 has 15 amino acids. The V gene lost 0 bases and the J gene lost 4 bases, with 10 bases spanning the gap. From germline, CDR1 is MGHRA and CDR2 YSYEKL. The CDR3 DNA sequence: TGCGCCAGCAGCCAAGACGGGGGGACGGGAAACACCATATATTTT. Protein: CASSQDGGTGNTIYF.

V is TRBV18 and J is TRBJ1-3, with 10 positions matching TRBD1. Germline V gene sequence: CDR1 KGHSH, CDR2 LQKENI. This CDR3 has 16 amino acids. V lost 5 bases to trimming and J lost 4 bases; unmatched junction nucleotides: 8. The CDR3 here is CASSSSDRGLGNTIYF. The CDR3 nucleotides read TGTGCCAGCTCATCATCCGACAGGGGGCTAGGAAACACCATATATTTT.

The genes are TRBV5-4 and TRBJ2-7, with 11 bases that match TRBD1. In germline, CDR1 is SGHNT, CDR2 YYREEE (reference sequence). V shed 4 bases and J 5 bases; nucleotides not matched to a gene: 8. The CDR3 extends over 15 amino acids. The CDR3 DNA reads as TGTGCCAGCAGCCCGCGGACAGGGGGCAACGACGAGCAGTACTTC. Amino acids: CASSPRTGGNDEQYF.

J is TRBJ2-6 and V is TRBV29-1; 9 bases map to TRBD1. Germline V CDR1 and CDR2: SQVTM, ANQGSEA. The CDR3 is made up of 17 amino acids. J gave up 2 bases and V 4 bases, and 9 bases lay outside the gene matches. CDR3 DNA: TGCAGCGTTGGGGGGCCGGGACAGGGAACTGGGGCCAACGTCCTGACTTTC. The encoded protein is CSVGGPGQGTGANVLTF.

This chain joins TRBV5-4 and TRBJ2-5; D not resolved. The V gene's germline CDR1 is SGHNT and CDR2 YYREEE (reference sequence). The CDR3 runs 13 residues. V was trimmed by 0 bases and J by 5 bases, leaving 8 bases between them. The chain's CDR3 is CASSLAPRETQYF. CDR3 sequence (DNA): TGTGCCAGCAGCTTGGCCCCTAGGGAGACCCAGTACTTC.

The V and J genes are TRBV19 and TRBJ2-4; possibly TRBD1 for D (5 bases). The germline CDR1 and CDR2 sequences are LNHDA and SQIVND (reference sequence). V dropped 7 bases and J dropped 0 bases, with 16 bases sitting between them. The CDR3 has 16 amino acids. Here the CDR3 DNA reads TGTGCCAGTACCCCGAGACAGAAACTAGCCAAAAACATTCAGTACTTC. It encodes CASTPRQKLAKNIQYF. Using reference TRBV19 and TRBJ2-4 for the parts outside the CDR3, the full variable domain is DGGITQSPKYLFRKEGQNVTLSCEQNLNHDAMYWYRQDPGQGLRLIYYSQIVNDFQKGDIAEGYSVSREKKESFPLTVTSAQKNPTAFYLCASTPRQKLAKNIQYFGAGTRLSVL.

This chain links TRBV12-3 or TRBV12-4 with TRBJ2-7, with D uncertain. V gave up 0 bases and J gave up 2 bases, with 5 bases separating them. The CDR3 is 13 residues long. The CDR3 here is CASSLAPAYEQYF. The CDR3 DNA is TGTGCCAGCAGTTTAGCGCCGGCCTACGAGCAGTACTTC.

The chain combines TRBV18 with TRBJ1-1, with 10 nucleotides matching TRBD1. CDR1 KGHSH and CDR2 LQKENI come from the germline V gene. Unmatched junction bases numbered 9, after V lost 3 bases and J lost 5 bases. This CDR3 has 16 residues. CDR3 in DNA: TGTGCCAGCTCACCGGGGTTGGACAGGGGGAGGACTGAAGCTTTCTTT. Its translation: CASSPGLDRGRTEAFF.

For the CDR3, the DNA is TGTGCCAGCACCCTGTCCGCTCAGGGAGGAGGCTACACCTTC. Translation: CASTLSAQGGGYTF. The rearrangement links TRBV6-5 to TRBJ1-2, with D possibly matching TRBD1 (5 bases). This CDR3 is 14 amino acids long. Trimming pared 7 bases from V and 8 bases from J, leaving 20 bases between. From germline, CDR1 is MNHEY and CDR2 SVGAGI.

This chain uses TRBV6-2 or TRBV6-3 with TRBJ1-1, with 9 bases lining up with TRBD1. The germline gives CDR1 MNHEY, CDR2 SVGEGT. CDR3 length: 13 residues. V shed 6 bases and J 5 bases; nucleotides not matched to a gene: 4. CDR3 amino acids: CASSRDRVTEAFF. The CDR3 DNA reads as TGTGCCAGCAGCCGGGACAGGGTGACTGAAGCTTTCTTT.

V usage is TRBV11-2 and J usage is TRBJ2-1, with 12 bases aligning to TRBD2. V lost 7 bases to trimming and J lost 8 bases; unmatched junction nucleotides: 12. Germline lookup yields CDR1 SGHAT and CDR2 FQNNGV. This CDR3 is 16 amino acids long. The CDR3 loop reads CASTLRLAGVSDEQFF. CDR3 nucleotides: TGTGCCAGCACCCTTAGACTAGCGGGAGTAAGTGATGAGCAGTTCTTC. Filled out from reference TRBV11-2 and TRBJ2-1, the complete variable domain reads EAGVAQSPRYKIIEKRQSVAFWCNPISGHATLYWYQQILGQGPKLLIQFQNNGVVDDSQLPKDRFSAERLKGVDSTLKIQPAKLEDSAVYLCASTLRLAGVSDEQFFGPGTRLTVL.